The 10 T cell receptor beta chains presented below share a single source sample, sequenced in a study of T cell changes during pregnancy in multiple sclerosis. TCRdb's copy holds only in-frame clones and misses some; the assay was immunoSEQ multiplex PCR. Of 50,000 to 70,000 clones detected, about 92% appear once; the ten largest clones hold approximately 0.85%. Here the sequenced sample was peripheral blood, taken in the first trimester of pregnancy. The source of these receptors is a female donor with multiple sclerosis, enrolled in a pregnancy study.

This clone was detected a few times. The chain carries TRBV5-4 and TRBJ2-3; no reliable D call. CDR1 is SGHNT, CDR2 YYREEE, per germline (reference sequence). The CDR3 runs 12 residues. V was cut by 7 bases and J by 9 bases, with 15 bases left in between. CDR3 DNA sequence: TGTGCCAGCCTCATATCTCATGGCACGCAGTATTTT. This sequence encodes CASLISHGTQYF.

CDR3 DNA: TGCGCCAGCAGCCAAGATGCACGAGGGTTTGAGTCACCCCTCCACTTT. It encodes CASSQDARGFESPLHF. The chain recombines TRBV4-3 with TRBJ1-6; D unresolved. The CDR3 is 16 residues long. Trimming took 0 bases from V and 10 from J, leaving 16 bases between them. Germline lookup yields CDR1 LGHNA and CDR2 YSLEER.

CDR3 loop: CASSLQDAYEQYF. CDR3 coding DNA: TGTGCCAGCAGCCTACAGGACGCCTACGAGCAGTACTTC. This chain links TRBV5-4 with TRBJ2-7, with D tentatively TRBD1 (5 bases). The CDR3 is made up of 13 amino acids. V shed 4 bases and J shed 2 bases, with 10 bases lying between them. Germline V CDR1 and CDR2: SGHNT, YYREEE (reference sequence). Based on the CDR3 plus reference TRBV5-4 and TRBJ2-7, the full variable domain is ETGVTQSPTHLIKTRGQQVTLRCSSQSGHNTVSWYQQALGQGPQFIFQYYREEENGRGNFPPRFSGLQFPNYSSELNVNALELDDSALYLCASSLQDAYEQYFGPGTRLTVT.

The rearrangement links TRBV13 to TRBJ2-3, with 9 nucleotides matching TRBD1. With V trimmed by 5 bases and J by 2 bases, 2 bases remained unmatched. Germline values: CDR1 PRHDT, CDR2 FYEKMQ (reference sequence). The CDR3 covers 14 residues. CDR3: CASSGDRVTDTQYF. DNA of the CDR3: TGTGCCAGCAGCGGGGACAGGGTCACAGATACGCAGTATTTT.

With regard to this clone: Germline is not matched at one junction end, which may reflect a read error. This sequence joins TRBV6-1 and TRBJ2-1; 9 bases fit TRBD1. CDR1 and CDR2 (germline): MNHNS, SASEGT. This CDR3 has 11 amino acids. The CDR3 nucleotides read TGTGCCAGCAGCTTCCGGGACAGGGTAATCTTC. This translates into CASSFRDRVIF.

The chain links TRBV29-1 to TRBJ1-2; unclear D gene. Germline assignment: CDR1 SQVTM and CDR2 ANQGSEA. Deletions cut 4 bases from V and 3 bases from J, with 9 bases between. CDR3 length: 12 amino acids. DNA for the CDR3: TGCAGCGTTGCCCGGAGGGACTATGGCTACACCTTC. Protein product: CSVARRDYGYTF.

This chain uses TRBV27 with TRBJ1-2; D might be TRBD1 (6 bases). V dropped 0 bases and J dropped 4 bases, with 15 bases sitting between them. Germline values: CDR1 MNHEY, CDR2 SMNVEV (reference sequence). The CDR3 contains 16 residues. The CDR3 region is CASSLSATGGGYGYTF. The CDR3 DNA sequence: TGTGCCAGCAGTTTATCAGCCACGGGGGGCGGCTATGGCTACACCTTC.

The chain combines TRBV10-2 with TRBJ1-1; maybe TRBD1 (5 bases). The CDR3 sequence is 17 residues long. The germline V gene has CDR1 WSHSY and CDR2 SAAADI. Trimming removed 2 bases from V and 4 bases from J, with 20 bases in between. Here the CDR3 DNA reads TGCGCCAGCAGTGAGGGGGCAGAGTTCATGAGGAGCACTGAAGCTTTCTTT. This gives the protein CASSEGAEFMRSTEAFF.

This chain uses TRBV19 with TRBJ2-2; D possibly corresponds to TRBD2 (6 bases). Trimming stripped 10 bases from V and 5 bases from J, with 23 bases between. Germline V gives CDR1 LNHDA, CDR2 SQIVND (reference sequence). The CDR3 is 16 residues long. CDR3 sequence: CAIGRQSLAGTGELFF. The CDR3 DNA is TGTGCCATAGGACGACAGTCCCTGGCGGGAACCGGGGAGCTGTTTTTT.

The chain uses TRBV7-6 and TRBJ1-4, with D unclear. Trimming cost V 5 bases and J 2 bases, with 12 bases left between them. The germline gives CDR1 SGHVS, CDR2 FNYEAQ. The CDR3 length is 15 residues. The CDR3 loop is CASSRRTGTNEKLFF. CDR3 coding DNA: TGTGCCAGCAGCCGACGGACGGGGACTAATGAAAAACTGTTTTTT.